This entry lists 32 T cell receptor beta chains sequenced from one sample in a study of blood T cell repertoires in COVID-19. The table came from immunoSEQ multiplex PCR; TCRdb's copy has only in-frame clones and leaves some out. The sample has about 45,000 clones, about 80% seen once. The sequenced material came from peripheral blood. These receptors were collected from a man between 65 and 85 years old with acute or convalescent COVID-19.

J is TRBJ2-1 and V is TRBV27; the D is unclear. CDR3 length: 13 residues. The germline V and J ends were trimmed by 2 bases and 5 bases, with 7 bases remaining between them. Germline CDR1 and CDR2: MNHEY and SMNVEV (reference sequence). In nucleotides, the CDR3 is TGTGCCAGCAGTTTACGCGCCCACAATGAGCAGTTCTTC. Encoded protein: CASSLRAHNEQFF.

The chain couples TRBV13 to TRBJ2-1, with D tentatively TRBD1 (6 bases). This CDR3 has 14 residues. Germline V gives CDR1 PRHDT, CDR2 FYEKMQ (reference sequence). Trimming left V 2 bases short and J 5 bases short, with 10 bases between. This CDR3 reads CASSLWGRDNEQFF. DNA of the CDR3: TGTGCCAGCAGCTTATGGGGGCGGGACAATGAGCAGTTCTTC.

The rearrangement uses TRBV7-9 and TRBJ1-6; D is unclear. Germline CDR1 SEHNR, CDR2 FQNEAQ (reference sequence). The CDR3 covers 14 residues. Trimming removed 3 bases at V and 5 bases at J, with 8 bases between. CDR3: CASSFRRDNSPLHF. The CDR3 DNA sequence: TGTGCCAGCAGCTTTCGACGGGATAATTCACCCCTCCACTTT.

The chain employs TRBV10-2 and TRBJ1-2, with D uncertain. Trimming removed 4 bases at V and 6 bases at J, with 15 bases between. Germline-derived CDR1 and CDR2 are WSHSY and SAAADI. This CDR3 region has 14 residues. CDR3 DNA sequence: TGCGCCAGCAGTGGGACTCCCTGGAGGGATGGCTACACCTTC. Amino acids: CASSGTPWRDGYTF.

The chain employs TRBV5-4 and TRBJ1-1, with a tentative D call TRBD1 (6 bases). This CDR3 spans 14 amino acids. Trimming pared 3 bases from V and 0 bases from J, leaving 9 bases between. The germline V gene has CDR1 SGHNT and CDR2 YYREEE (reference sequence). In nucleotides, the CDR3 is TGTGCCAGCAGCTCCGGACAGTTGAACACTGAAGCTTTCTTT. Translation: CASSSGQLNTEAFF.

The V gene is TRBV10-1, the J gene TRBJ2-1; 7 nucleotides agree with TRBD2. CDR1 and CDR2 (germline): WNHNN, SYGVQD (reference sequence). There are 16 residues in the CDR3. Trimming cost V 3 bases and J 8 bases; bases outside gene matches: 13. CDR3 sequence (DNA): TGCGCCAGCAGTGAAGTCGGGACTACGGTTCCGGATGAGCAGTTCTTC. Translated: CASSEVGTTVPDEQFF.

This sequence joins TRBV3-1 (or the pseudogene TRBV3-2) and TRBJ1-3, with D hard to call. Germline CDR1 LGHDT, CDR2 YNNKEL (reference sequence). V gave up 5 bases and J gave up 4 bases, with 6 bases separating them. The CDR3 covers 12 residues. The CDR3 DNA is TGTGCCAGCAGCTCACAGGGAAACACCATATATTTT. This gives the protein CASSSQGNTIYF.

The chain recombines TRBV24-1 with TRBJ2-7, with 7 bases that match TRBD1. J was trimmed by 5 bases and V by 3 bases; bases with no gene match: 12. Germline CDR1 and CDR2: KGHDR and SFDVKD. This CDR3 region has 16 residues. This CDR3 is CATSDPTWTGNHEQYF. The DNA for the CDR3 is TGTGCCACCAGTGATCCGACATGGACAGGAAACCACGAGCAGTACTTC.

The DNA of the CDR3 is TGTGCCAGCAATGGAGGGATCTATGGCTACACCTTC. This encodes CASNGGIYGYTF. V is TRBV28 and J is TRBJ1-2; D not certain. V lost 7 bases to trimming and J lost 4 bases, with 10 bases between them. This CDR3 has 12 amino acids. From germline, CDR1 is MDHEN and CDR2 SYDVKM.

This chain links TRBV19 with TRBJ2-3; 7 bases fit TRBD1. Germline V gene data show CDR1 as LNHDA and CDR2 as SQIVND (reference sequence). Losses at the gene ends were 10 bases for V and 1 base for J; bases not matched to a gene: 5. The CDR3 is made up of 13 amino acids. The CDR3 protein is CATHRGGTDTQYF. The CDR3, as DNA: TGTGCCACTCACAGGGGAGGCACAGATACGCAGTATTTT.

V gene TRBV7-6 combines with J gene TRBJ2-1; 7 positions match TRBD2. Germline CDR1 SGHVS, CDR2 FNYEAQ. Unmatched junction bases numbered 9, after V lost 5 bases and J lost 5 bases. The CDR3 is made up of 15 amino acids. This CDR3 is CASSPLGTNNNEQFF. For the CDR3, the DNA is TGTGCCAGCAGCCCTCTTGGGACTAATAACAATGAGCAGTTCTTC.

There are many counts of this clone. V and J are TRBV18 and TRBJ1-4; maybe TRBD1 (6 bases). CDR1 and CDR2 from the germline V gene are KGHSH and LQKENI. V lost 0 bases, J lost 5 bases, and 13 bases lay in between. This CDR3 is built from 16 residues. The CDR3 DNA reads TGTGCCAGCTCACCACCGCCTGGACAGAGGAATGAAAAACTGTTTTTT. Protein sequence: CASSPPPGQRNEKLFF.

V is TRBV6-2 or TRBV6-3 and J is TRBJ1-3, with D possibly being TRBD1 (5 bases). Germline loops: CDR1 MNHEY, CDR2 SVGEGT. CDR3 size: 16 residues. V lost 2 bases and J lost 4, with 15 bases in between. The DNA for the CDR3 is TGTGCCAGCAGTTACAGAACAGGCGCTTACGGAAACACCATATATTTT. Its protein product is CASSYRTGAYGNTIYF.

The chain employs TRBV4-2 and TRBJ2-2; D possibly corresponds to TRBD1 (6 bases). Germline CDR1 is LGHNA and CDR2 is YNFKEQ. Trimming left V 1 base short and J 6 bases short, with 9 bases between. The CDR3 contains 14 residues. The CDR3 DNA reads TGTGCCAGCAGCCAAGCTAACAGGGCCGGGGAGCTGTTTTTT. Residues: CASSQANRAGELFF.

V and J are TRBV11-2 and TRBJ2-4; TRBD2 matches 8 bases. Germline assignment: CDR1 SGHAT and CDR2 FQNNGV. The length of the CDR3 is 15 residues. V shed 5 bases, J shed 7 bases, and the junction held 10 bases outside the gene matches. The CDR3 loop reads CASSPDSGARNIQYF. The CDR3 DNA sequence: TGTGCCAGCAGCCCAGATAGCGGGGCGAGGAACATTCAGTACTTC. The full variable domain, in which reference TRBV11-2 and TRBJ2-4 provide the parts outside the CDR3, is EAGVAQSPRYKIIEKRQSVAFWCNPISGHATLYWYQQILGQGPKLLIQFQNNGVVDDSQLPKDRFSAERLKGVDSTLKIQPAKLEDSAVYLCASSPDSGARNIQYFGAGTRLSVL.

This clone was seen a single time. The chain combines TRBV20-1 with TRBJ2-1; 11 nucleotides match TRBD2. The CDR3 runs 15 residues. Trimming took 3 bases from V and 4 from J; bases not matched to a gene: 5. CDR1 is DFQATT and CDR2 is SNEGSKA in the germline V gene (reference sequence). CDR3 protein: CSASDGTSGYNEQFF. CDR3 sequence (DNA): TGCAGTGCTAGTGACGGGACTAGCGGATACAATGAGCAGTTCTTC.

V gene TRBV7-6 combines with J gene TRBJ1-1; maybe TRBD1 (5 bases). V shed 6 bases and J shed 2 bases, with 13 bases lying between them. CDR1 SGHVS and CDR2 FNYEAQ come from the germline V gene. The CDR3 has 14 residues. For the CDR3, the DNA is TGTGCCAGCAGGCCCGACAGTTTTAACACTGAAGCTTTCTTT. This translates into CASRPDSFNTEAFF. Looking up the rest from reference TRBV7-6 and TRBJ1-1 gives the full variable domain: GAGVSQSPRYKVTKRGQDVALRCDPISGHVSLYWYRQALGQGPEFLTYFNYEAQQDKSGLPNDRFSAERPEGSISTLTIQRTEQRDSAMYRCASRPDSFNTEAFFGQGTRLTVV.

The chain is built from TRBV19 and TRBJ1-5; a possible D gene is TRBD1 (5 bases). This CDR3 contains 15 residues. Germline values: CDR1 LNHDA, CDR2 SQIVND (reference sequence). The V end lost 4 bases, the J end lost 4 bases, and 14 bases lay between the germline ends. The CDR3 DNA reads TGTGCCAGTAGTAGGGGCCCAATGTTGAATCAGCCCCAGCATTTT. Its protein product is CASSRGPMLNQPQHF.

The rearrangement uses TRBV6-5 and TRBJ1-2, with D possibly matching TRBD1 (6 bases). V shed 8 bases and J shed 2 bases, with 9 bases lying between them. CDR3 length: 12 residues. The V gene's germline CDR1 is MNHEY and CDR2 SVGAGI. For the CDR3, the DNA is TGTGCCAGCGGGCAGGGGAACTATGGCTACACCTTC. Protein: CASGQGNYGYTF.

V and J are TRBV18 and TRBJ1-5; possible D gene TRBD1, 6 bases. The CDR3 runs 15 residues. V dropped 2 bases and J dropped 4 bases, with 12 bases sitting between them. CDR1 is KGHSH and CDR2 is LQKENI in the germline V gene. CDR3 residues: CASSPSTGKNQPQHF. The DNA for the CDR3 is TGTGCCAGCTCACCAAGCACAGGGAAAAATCAGCCCCAGCATTTT.

This rearrangement joins TRBV7-2 to TRBJ1-6; no firm D call. The CDR3 is made up of 17 amino acids. CDR1 and CDR2 from the germline V gene are SGHTA and FQGNSA. V was clipped by 0 bases and J by 1 base, with 10 bases between them. The DNA of the CDR3 is TGTGCCAGCAGCTTAGCCCCGCCAGGTTCCTATAATTCACCCCTCCACTTT. Translated, it gives CASSLAPPGSYNSPLHF.

V and J are TRBV5-8 and TRBJ2-3; 8 nucleotides match TRBD2. The CDR3 is 16 residues long. Losses at the gene ends were 2 bases for V and 1 base for J; bases not matched to a gene: 6. The V gene's germline CDR1 is SGHTS and CDR2 YDEGEE. In DNA, the CDR3 is TGTGCCAGCAGCTTAGGGGCTAGCGGGCGCACAGATACGCAGTATTTT. Its translation is CASSLGASGRTDTQYF.

The chain combines TRBV9 with TRBJ1-3; the D is unclear. V was shortened by 4 bases and J by 4 bases, with 36 bases between the two germline ends. The germline CDR1 and CDR2 sequences are SGDLS and YYNGEE. This CDR3 contains 22 residues. The chain's CDR3 is CASSPSLLLTGYNIIIGNTIYF. The CDR3 nucleotides are TGTGCCAGCAGCCCCTCTTTGCTTCTAACGGGGTATAATATCATTATAGGAAACACCATATATTTT.

This clone was recorded a few times. The chain joins TRBV9 to TRBJ1-3, with a tentative D call TRBD1 (5 bases). V gave up 1 base and J gave up 0 bases, with 14 bases separating them. Germline-derived CDR1 and CDR2 are SGDLS and YYNGEE. This CDR3 has 17 amino acids. The CDR3 is CASSVSPTVTSGNTIYF. CDR3 bases: TGTGCCAGCAGCGTAAGTCCGACAGTTACCTCTGGAAACACCATATATTTT.

In this sample, this clone turned up a few times. V gene TRBV11-1 combines with J gene TRBJ2-5; 12 bases fit TRBD1. Trimming removed 5 bases from V and 10 bases from J; junction bases left unmatched: 5. The CDR3 is made up of 13 amino acids. Germline V CDR1 and CDR2: SGHAT, FQDESV (reference sequence). CDR3 in amino acids: CASSGTGGSVQYF. DNA of the CDR3: TGTGCCAGCAGCGGGACAGGGGGCAGCGTCCAGTACTTC.

The chain recombines TRBV9 with TRBJ1-1; 7 nucleotides match TRBD1. Germline V gene data show CDR1 as SGDLS and CDR2 as YYNGEE. CDR3 length: 15 residues. Trimming at V came to 4 bases and at J to 1 base, leaving 7 bases not matched to a gene. The CDR3 coding sequence is TGTGCCAGCAGCAAACGACAGGGACCGAACACTGAAGCTTTCTTT. Translated: CASSKRQGPNTEAFF.

The rearrangement links TRBV18 to TRBJ2-7, with TRBD1 identical over 9 bases. V shed 1 base, J shed 7 bases, and the junction held 2 bases outside the gene matches. The CDR3 length is 13 residues. Germline V gene lookup returns CDR1 KGHSH and CDR2 LQKENI. In nucleotides, the CDR3 is TGTGCCAGCTCACCACAGGACAGGGGTGAGCAGTACTTC. Its protein is CASSPQDRGEQYF.

The chain has TRBV7-2 and TRBJ2-1; the D is unclear. Trimming took off 3 bases at V and 9 bases at J, with 12 bases between the two ends. CDR1 and CDR2 from the germline V gene are SGHTA and FQGNSA. The CDR3 is 13 amino acids. Here the CDR3 reads CASSLVAQSEQFF. Here the CDR3 DNA reads TGTGCCAGCAGCTTGGTTGCACAATCTGAGCAGTTCTTC.

The chain couples TRBV5-4 to TRBJ1-2; 8 bases fit TRBD1. V gave up 2 bases and J gave up 7 bases; unmatched junction bases: 10. Germline values: CDR1 SGHNT, CDR2 YYREEE (reference sequence). This CDR3 spans 15 amino acids. This CDR3 is CASSFGQGEEGGYTF. CDR3 bases: TGTGCCAGCAGCTTTGGACAGGGCGAGGAAGGTGGCTACACCTTC. The complete variable domain, with remaining parts taken from reference TRBV5-4 and TRBJ1-2, reads ETGVTQSPTHLIKTRGQQVTLRCSSQSGHNTVSWYQQALGQGPQFIFQYYREEENGRGNFPPRFSGLQFPNYSSELNVNALELDDSALYLCASSFGQGEEGGYTFGSGTRLTVV.

V usage is TRBV7-9 and J usage is TRBJ1-5; 7 bases are a match to TRBD1. Germline V gene data show CDR1 as SEHNR and CDR2 as FQNEAQ (reference sequence). V gave up 1 base and J gave up 7 bases; unmatched junction bases: 10. This CDR3 is built from 16 residues. The CDR3 DNA reads TGTGCCAGCAGCTTAGAAAAGGGGGCTTGGGGACAGCCCCAGCATTTT. It yields the protein CASSLEKGAWGQPQHF.

The chain recombines TRBV6-1 with TRBJ1-3; TRBD1 agrees at 7 bases. From germline, CDR1 is MNHNS and CDR2 SASEGT. The CDR3 has 16 amino acids. Trimming cost V 4 bases and J 1 base; bases outside gene matches: 7. The CDR3 reads CASSGRGQVSGNTIYF. CDR3 in DNA: TGTGCCAGCAGTGGGCGAGGACAGGTTTCTGGAAACACCATATATTTT.

The chain combines TRBV7-9 with TRBJ2-3, with 10 bases aligning to TRBD2. Germline V gene data show CDR1 as SEHNR and CDR2 as FQNEAQ (reference sequence). This CDR3 is built from 16 residues. Trimming took 1 base from V and 2 from J; bases not matched to a gene: 3. CDR3: CASSLERGGPTDTQYF. CDR3 sequence (DNA): TGTGCCAGCAGCTTAGAGCGGGGGGGACCCACAGATACGCAGTATTTT.